This T cell receptor beta chain was sequenced in a study of shared clonotypes between healthy human individuals. Study results and caveats: Naive subsets tended to show greater estimated richness than memory subsets.

The CDR3 runs 15 residues. The V end was cut by 1 base, the J end by 4 bases, with 14 bases between. The V gene's germline CDR1 is SGHKS and CDR2 YYEKEE (reference sequence). The donors, all of them Caucasian adults, lived in Nashville, Tennessee. Points on this clone: The antigen remains undetermined.

Libraries were prepared by immunoSEQ multiplex PCR; TCRdb keeps only in-frame clonotypes and omits some of them. The sample has some 2.3 million clones; just over 90% are singletons. The TCR sequence derives from a man between 18 and 35 years old in good health. Some clones in this sample may be carry-over from other donors' samples. Sequencing used naive CD4+ T cells from PBMCs. Subset of the sample: CD45RA+ positively selected. The V gene is TRBV5-5, the J gene TRBJ1-2; no clear D. In DNA form, the CDR3 reads TGTGCCAGCAGCTTGCATCAGGCGTTTTCCTATGGCTACACCTTC. This encodes CASSLHQAFSYGYTF.